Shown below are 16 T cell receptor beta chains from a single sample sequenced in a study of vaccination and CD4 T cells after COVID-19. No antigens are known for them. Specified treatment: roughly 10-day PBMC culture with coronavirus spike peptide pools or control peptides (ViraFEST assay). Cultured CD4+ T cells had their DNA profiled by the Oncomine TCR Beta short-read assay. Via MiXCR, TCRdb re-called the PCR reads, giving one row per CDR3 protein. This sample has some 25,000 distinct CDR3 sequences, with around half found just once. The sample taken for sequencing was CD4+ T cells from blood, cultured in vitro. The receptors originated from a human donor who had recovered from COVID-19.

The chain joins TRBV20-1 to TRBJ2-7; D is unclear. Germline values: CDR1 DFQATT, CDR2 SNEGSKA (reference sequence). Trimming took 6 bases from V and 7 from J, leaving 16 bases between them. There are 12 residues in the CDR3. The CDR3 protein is CSATSTAPEQYF. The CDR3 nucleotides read TGCAGTGCAACCTCGACGGCTCCTGAGCAGTACTTC.

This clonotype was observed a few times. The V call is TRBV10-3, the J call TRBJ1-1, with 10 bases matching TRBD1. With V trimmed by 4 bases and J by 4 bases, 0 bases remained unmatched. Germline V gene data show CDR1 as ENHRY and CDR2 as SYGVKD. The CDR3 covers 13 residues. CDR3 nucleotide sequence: TGTGCCATCAGTGGGACAGGGGGCACTGAAGCTTTCTTT. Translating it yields CAISGTGGTEAFF.

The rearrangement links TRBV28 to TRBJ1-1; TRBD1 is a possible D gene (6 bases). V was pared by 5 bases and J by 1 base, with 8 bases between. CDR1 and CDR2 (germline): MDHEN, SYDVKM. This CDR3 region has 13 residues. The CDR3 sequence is CASSGTRNTEAFF. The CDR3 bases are TGTGCCAGCAGTGGGACAAGGAACACTGAAGCTTTCTTT.

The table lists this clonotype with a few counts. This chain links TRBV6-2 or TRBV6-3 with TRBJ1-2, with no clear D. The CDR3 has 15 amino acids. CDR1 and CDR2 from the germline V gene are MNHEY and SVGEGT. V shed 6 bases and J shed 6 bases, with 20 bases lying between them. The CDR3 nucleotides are TGTGCCAGCAGCCCACGAGTGAGGGCAACTCATGGCTACACCTTC. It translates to CASSPRVRATHGYTF.

The CDR3 here is CASSIPSTETQYF. The CDR3 DNA follows: TGTGCCAGCAGTATCCCCAGTACGGAGACCCAGTACTTC. The rearrangement links TRBV28 to TRBJ2-5; D not resolved. V gave up 5 bases and J gave up 5 bases, with 12 bases separating them. Germline loops: CDR1 MDHEN, CDR2 SYDVKM. CDR3 length: 13 amino acids.

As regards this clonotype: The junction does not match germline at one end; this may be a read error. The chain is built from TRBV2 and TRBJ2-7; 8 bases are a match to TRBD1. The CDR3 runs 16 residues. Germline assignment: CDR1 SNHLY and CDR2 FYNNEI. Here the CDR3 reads CASSEQGNRGFDEQYF. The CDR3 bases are TGTGCTAGCAGTGAGCAGGGGAACAGGGGGTTCGACGAGCAGTACTTC.

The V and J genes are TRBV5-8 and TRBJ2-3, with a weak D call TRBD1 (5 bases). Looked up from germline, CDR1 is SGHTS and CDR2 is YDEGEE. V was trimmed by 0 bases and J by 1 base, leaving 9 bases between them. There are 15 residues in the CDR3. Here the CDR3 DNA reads TGTGCCAGCAGCTTGGGAGAGACAGGCACAGATACGCAGTATTTT. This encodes CASSLGETGTDTQYF. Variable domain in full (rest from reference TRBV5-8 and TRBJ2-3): EAGVTQSPTHLIKTRGQQATLRCSPISGHTSVYWYQQALGLGLQFLLWYDEGEERNRGNFPPRFSGRQFPNYSSELNVNALELEDSALYLCASSLGETGTDTQYFGPGTRLTVL.

DNA of the CDR3: TGTGCCAGCACCCCGGGGGCAGCCAGATTTGGTGGCTACACCTTC. Protein sequence: CASTPGAARFGGYTF. This chain uses TRBV6-1 with TRBJ1-2, with a weak D call TRBD1 (6 bases). Germline loops: CDR1 MNHNS, CDR2 SASEGT. The CDR3 runs 15 residues. Trimming left V 7 bases short and J 7 bases short, with 22 bases between.

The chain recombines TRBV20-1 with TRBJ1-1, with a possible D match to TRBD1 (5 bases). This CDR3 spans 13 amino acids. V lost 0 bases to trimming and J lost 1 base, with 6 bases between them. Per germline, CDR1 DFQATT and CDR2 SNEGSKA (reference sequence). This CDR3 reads CSAREGRNTEAFF. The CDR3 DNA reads TGCAGTGCTAGAGAGGGACGGAACACTGAAGCTTTCTTT.

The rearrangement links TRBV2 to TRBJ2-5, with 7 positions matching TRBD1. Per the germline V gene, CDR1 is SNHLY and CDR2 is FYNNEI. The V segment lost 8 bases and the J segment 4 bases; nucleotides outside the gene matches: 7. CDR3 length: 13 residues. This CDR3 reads CASRQGVRETQYF. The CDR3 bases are TGTGCCAGCCGACAGGGAGTTAGAGAGACCCAGTACTTC.

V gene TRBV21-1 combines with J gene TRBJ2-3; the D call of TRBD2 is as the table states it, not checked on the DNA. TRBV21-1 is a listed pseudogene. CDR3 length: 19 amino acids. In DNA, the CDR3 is TGTGCCAGCAGCTATTGGGGGGCTAGCGGGGATAGCTTACGGGATACGCGGTATTTT. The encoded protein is CASSYWGASGDSLRDTRYF.

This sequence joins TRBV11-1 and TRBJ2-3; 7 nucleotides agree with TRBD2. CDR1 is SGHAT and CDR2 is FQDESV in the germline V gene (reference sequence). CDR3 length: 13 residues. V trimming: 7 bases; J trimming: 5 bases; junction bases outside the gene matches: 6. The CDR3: CASTWGGLDTQYF. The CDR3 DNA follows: TGTGCCAGCACCTGGGGGGGGTTAGATACGCAGTATTTT.

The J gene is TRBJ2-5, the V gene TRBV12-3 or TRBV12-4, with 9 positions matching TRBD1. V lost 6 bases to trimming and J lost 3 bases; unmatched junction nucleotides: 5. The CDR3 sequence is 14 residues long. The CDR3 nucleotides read TGTGCCAGCAGACAGGGGGCTAAGGAAGAGACCCAGTACTTC. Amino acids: CASRQGAKEETQYF.

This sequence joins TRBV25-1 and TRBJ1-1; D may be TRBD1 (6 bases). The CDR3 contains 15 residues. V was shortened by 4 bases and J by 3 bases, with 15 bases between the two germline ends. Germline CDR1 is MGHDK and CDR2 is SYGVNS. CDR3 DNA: TGTGCCAGCAGTGGCGTAGCAGGGGCCGACACTGAAGCTTTCTTT. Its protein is CASSGVAGADTEAFF.

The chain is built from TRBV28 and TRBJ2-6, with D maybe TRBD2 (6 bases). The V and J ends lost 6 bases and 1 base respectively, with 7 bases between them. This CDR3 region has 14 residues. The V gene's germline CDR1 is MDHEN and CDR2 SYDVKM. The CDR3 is CASRAGSGANVLTF. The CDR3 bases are TGTGCCAGCAGGGCGGGGTCTGGGGCCAACGTCCTGACTTTC.

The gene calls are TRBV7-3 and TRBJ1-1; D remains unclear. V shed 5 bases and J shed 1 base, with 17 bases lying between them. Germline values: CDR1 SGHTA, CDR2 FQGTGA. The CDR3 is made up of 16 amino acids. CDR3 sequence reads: CASSLGPIMANTEAFF. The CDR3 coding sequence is TGTGCCAGCAGCCTCGGGCCCATAATGGCGAACACTGAAGCTTTCTTT.